These 9 T cell receptor beta chains share one sample of origin, sequenced in a study of tumor and adjacent non-tumor tissue in lung cancer listed by TCRdb under 2018. RNA was extracted from bulk unsorted tissue and checked for quality with a NanoDrop ND-1000 and an Agilent 2100. The library was prepared using multiplex PCR. Sequencing was carried out with an Illumina HiSeq 2500. TCRbeta libraries were constructed through three rounds of nested PCR with primers (Table S4) according to protocols modified from ARM-PCR. TCRdb reprocessed the public reads (quality trimming at Q25 with fastp, clone calling with MiXCR) and kept in-frame beta chains. Each entry merges the rows of one CDR3 protein and shows their most common DNA and genes. The table for this sample lists about 110,000 distinct CDR3 sequences; roughly 74% of them were counted only once. Of the sample, roughly 35% is held by the ten largest clones.

The sample consisted of lung tumor tissue. The receptors shown here come from a woman between 55 and 75 years old with non-small cell lung cancer.

As concerns this clonotype: One base away lies a much larger clone, so this may be a sequencing read error. The chain is built from TRBV20-1 and TRBJ1-1, with 7 bases aligning to TRBD1. The CDR3 length is 15 residues. Germline V lookup: CDR1 DFQATT, CDR2 SNEGSKA (reference sequence). V was pared by 8 bases and J by 1 base, with 13 bases of the junction left unmatched. In DNA, the CDR3 is TGCAGTACTGATGGCGGCAGGGGGGAGAACACTGAAGCTTTCTTT. Translation: CSTDGGRGENTEAFF.

This chain joins TRBV28 and TRBJ1-1; D remains ambiguous. V dropped 3 bases and J dropped 1 base, with 6 bases sitting between them. Per germline, CDR1 MDHEN and CDR2 SYDVKM. The CDR3 runs to 13 residues. The CDR3 sequence: CASSFGENTEAFF. The CDR3 bases are TGTGCCAGCAGTTTTGGTGAGAACACTGAAGCTTTCTTT.

CDR3 protein: CASMENVGIGYTF. The CDR3 region has the DNA TGTGCCAGTATGGAGAATGTCGGGATTGGTTACACCTTC. The chain has TRBV28 and TRBJ1-2; D gene unclear. Germline CDR1 MDHEN, CDR2 SYDVKM. Trimming cost V 9 bases and J 11 bases, with 22 bases left between them. The CDR3 spans 13 residues.

About this clonotype: Relative to the germline gene, one junction end is altered; a read error may explain this. This chain connects TRBV6-2 or TRBV6-3 to TRBJ2-3; 8 bases line up with TRBD2. The V gene's germline CDR1 is MNHEY and CDR2 SVGEGT. The CDR3 sequence is 15 residues long. The CDR3 DNA follows: TGTGCCAGCAGTTCGGGCGGGGGGACCTCAGATAGGCAGTATTTT. It is translated as CASSSGGGTSDRQYF.

Note on this clonotype: At one end, the junction sequence differs from germline, possibly due to a read error. V gene TRBV6-2 or TRBV6-3 combines with J gene TRBJ2-1; D perhaps matches TRBD2 (8 bases). Germline V gene lookup returns CDR1 MNHEY and CDR2 SVGEGT. The CDR3 contains 16 residues. The CDR3 loop reads CASNRRQGLDYNERFF. Here the CDR3 DNA reads TGTGCCAGCAATCGCCGACAGGGACTAGATTATAATGAGCGGTTCTTC.

The rearrangement uses TRBV28 and TRBJ2-1; 7 bases agree with TRBD2. The CDR3 is 16 amino acids. CDR1 and CDR2 from the germline V gene are MDHEN and SYDVKM. J was trimmed by 3 bases and V by 4 bases; bases with no gene match: 9. CDR3 loop: CASSSSRGTFYNEQFF. The CDR3 region has the DNA TGTGCCAGCAGTTCCTCGCGGGGGACCTTCTACAATGAGCAGTTCTTC.

A remark on this clonotype: This may be a read error: a much more frequent sequence differs by one nucleotide. V gene TRBV6-2 or TRBV6-3 combines with J gene TRBJ2-4; D is perhaps TRBD2 (5 bases). The CDR3 runs to 13 residues. Germline V gene lookup returns CDR1 MNHEY and CDR2 SVGEGT. With 6 bases removed from V and 8 bases from J, the gap between germline ends came to 14 bases. The CDR3 loop reads CASRPGRGDIQYF. CDR3 nucleotide sequence: TGTGCCAGCAGACCGGGTCGGGGAGACATTCAGTACTTC.

This clonotype showed up many times. This chain joins TRBV5-6 and TRBJ1-5; D remains unclear. Trimming left V 0 bases short and J 4 bases short, with 5 bases between. Germline V gene sequence: CDR1 SGHDT, CDR2 YYEEEE. The CDR3 sequence is 13 residues long. Here the CDR3 reads CASSLGPNQPQHF. Written as DNA, the CDR3 is TGTGCCAGCAGCTTGGGGCCAAATCAGCCCCAGCATTTT.

This clonotype was detected a few times. The chain links TRBV28 to TRBJ2-6; TRBD1 matches 7 bases. This CDR3 contains 17 residues. Germline V gives CDR1 MDHEN, CDR2 SYDVKM. Trimming removed 7 bases from V and 1 base from J; junction bases left unmatched: 10. The CDR3: CASTRDSGASGANVLTF. CDR3 DNA: TGTGCCAGCACCCGGGACAGCGGAGCGTCTGGGGCCAACGTCCTGACTTTC.